The 4 T cell receptor beta chains reported below all come from one sample, sequenced in a study of T cells in Graves' hyperthyroidism and ophthalmopathy. Researchers took RNA transcripts and amplified the TCR beta CDR3 regions from them. The HTBI primer set was used in a first-round RT-PCR of the TCR CDR3. TCRdb used MiXCR to reprocess the multiplex PCR reads, holding one entry per CDR3 protein. The repertoire holds nearly 750,000 distinct CDR3 sequences, with roughly 32% as singletons. The sequenced sample consisted of blood. Source of these receptors: a middle-aged woman with Graves' hyperthyroidism.

This rearrangement joins TRBV5-1 to TRBJ2-7; TRBD2 matches at 12 bases. Trimming cost V 4 bases and J 2 bases; bases outside gene matches: 7. The CDR3 is 16 residues long. CDR1 is SGHRS and CDR2 is YFSETQ in the germline V gene. The CDR3 DNA reads as TGCGCCAGCAGCCCGGGGGGACTAGCGGGCCCCTACGAGCAGTACTTC. Encoded protein: CASSPGGLAGPYEQYF.

A few counts support this clonotype. The CDR3 bases are TGCGCCAGCAGCCAAGAAGGTCGCCAGGGCGTTAACTATGGCTACACCTTC. It codes for CASSQEGRQGVNYGYTF. This rearrangement joins TRBV4-3 to TRBJ1-2; D might be TRBD1 (5 bases). Germline values: CDR1 LGHNA, CDR2 YSLEER. Trimming left V 0 bases short and J 1 base short, with 15 bases between. The CDR3 length is 17 residues.

The chain joins TRBV29-1 to TRBJ2-7; D is unresolved. The V and J ends lost 6 bases and 3 bases respectively, with 9 bases between them. Germline V gene sequence: CDR1 SQVTM, CDR2 ANQGSEA. The length of the CDR3 is 11 residues. CDR3 amino acids: CSVDPYYEQYF. Here the CDR3 DNA reads TGCAGCGTAGATCCTTACTACGAGCAGTACTTC.

Worth noting for this clonotype: At one boundary the junction diverges from the germline segment, which might be a read error. This chain connects TRBV5-1 to TRBJ2-5; 7 positions match TRBD1. CDR3 size: 16 residues. Germline lookup yields CDR1 SGHRS and CDR2 YFSETQ. CDR3 nucleotide sequence: TGCGTCAGCGGACACACCGGGACAGTCTACCAAGAGACCCAGTACTTC. Its translation is CVSGHTGTVYQETQYF.